The clone carrying this T cell receptor beta chain was counted at least ten times. Its antigen is currently unknown. This sample was included in a study of T cells in Graves' hyperthyroidism and ophthalmopathy. Authors of the study amplified TCR beta CDR3 regions from RNA transcripts. HTBI primers were used for first-round RT-PCR of the TCR CDR3. TCRdb called the multiplex PCR reads again in MiXCR, with one record for every CDR3 protein. In the table there are about 560,000 distinct CDR3 sequences, 15% to 19% of which are singletons. Notes on the study in general: Prediction of ophthalmopathy progression came a median roughly 7.1 months pre-onset. Blood samples included most of the expanded thyroid clonotypes exceeding 0.001.

Unmatched junction bases numbered 5, after V lost 8 bases and J lost 10 bases. The CDR3 runs to 11 residues. Germline loops: CDR1 MDHEN, CDR2 SYDVKM. Sequenced input: blood. This TCR was sampled from a woman younger than 45 with Graves' hyperthyroidism. The chain employs TRBV28 and TRBJ2-1; 7 bases agree with TRBD1. The CDR3 here is CASVSGQEQFF. CDR3 DNA: TGTGCCAGCGTCTCGGGACAGGAGCAGTTCTTC. Looking up the rest from reference TRBV28 and TRBJ2-1 gives the full variable domain: DVKVTQSSRYLVKRTGEKVFLECVQDMDHENMFWYRQDPGLGLRLIYFSYDVKMKEKGDIPEGYSVSREKKERFSLILESASTNQTSMYLCASVSGQEQFFGPGTRLTVL.